The 5 T cell receptor beta chains presented below share a single source sample, sequenced in a study of T-cell reconstitution after alpha-beta-depleted transplantation in children. The TCRbeta library incorporated unique molecular identifiers. TCRdb independently ran MiXCR on the PCR reads; one entry per CDR3 protein. The table includes under 750,000 distinct CDR3 sequences, 20% to 25% detected once. The sample consisted of PBMCs, mostly from graft donor cells, taken 360 days after TCRalphabeta/CD19-depleted stem cell transplant. These receptor sequences come from a boy under two years old who had a stem cell transplant for acute myeloid leukemia, so the T cells may come from the graft donor.

CDR3 nucleotides: TGTGCCACCAGCAGAGTAGAGGAGGGTAACTATGGCTACACCTTC. Amino acids: CATSRVEEGNYGYTF. The chain is built from TRBV15 and TRBJ1-2, with no clear D. This CDR3 spans 15 amino acids. Germline values: CDR1 LNHNV, CDR2 YYDKDF (reference sequence). Trimming took off 1 base at V and 1 base at J, with 10 bases between the two ends.

In its sample, this clonotype was seen a few times. This chain connects TRBV20-1 to TRBJ1-5; no reliable D call. Germline assignment: CDR1 DFQATT and CDR2 SNEGSKA (reference sequence). The CDR3 covers 13 residues. Trimming took off 3 bases at V and 5 bases at J, with 11 bases between the two ends. DNA of the CDR3: TGCAGTGCTAGTGACCGGCTCTATCAGCCCCAGCATTTT. It yields the protein CSASDRLYQPQHF.

V usage is TRBV3-1 and J usage is TRBJ2-4; a possible D gene is TRBD2 (6 bases). The CDR3 is 19 residues long. The germline gives CDR1 LGHDT, CDR2 YNNKEL (reference sequence). Trimming pared 3 bases from V and 0 bases from J, leaving 21 bases between. The CDR3 DNA follows: TGTGCCAGCAGCCAGGGACTCATTTCGGGATCTGTAGCCAAAAACATTCAGTACTTC. It encodes CASSQGLISGSVAKNIQYF.

This clonotype has ten or more counts. CDR3 nucleotides: TGTGCCAGCAGCTTATTTAGCGGGGGGGATGCGAACACCGGGGAGCTGTTTTTT. Its protein product is CASSLFSGGDANTGELFF. The chain joins TRBV7-2 to TRBJ2-2, with 11 bases identical to TRBD2. Germline V gene data show CDR1 as SGHTA and CDR2 as FQGNSA. The CDR3 covers 18 residues. After removal of 2 bases from V and 0 bases from J, the junction contained 5 bases not matched to a gene.

This clonotype was recorded at least ten times. The chain is built from TRBV11-2 and TRBJ1-1; D possibly corresponds to TRBD1 (6 bases). The germline V and J ends were trimmed by 0 bases and 5 bases, with 16 bases remaining between them. CDR3 length equals 16 residues. Germline CDR1 is SGHAT and CDR2 is FQNNGV. The CDR3 region is CASSLDGPQGQTEAFF. CDR3 sequence (DNA): TGTGCCAGCAGCTTAGACGGCCCACAGGGCCAGACTGAAGCTTTCTTT.